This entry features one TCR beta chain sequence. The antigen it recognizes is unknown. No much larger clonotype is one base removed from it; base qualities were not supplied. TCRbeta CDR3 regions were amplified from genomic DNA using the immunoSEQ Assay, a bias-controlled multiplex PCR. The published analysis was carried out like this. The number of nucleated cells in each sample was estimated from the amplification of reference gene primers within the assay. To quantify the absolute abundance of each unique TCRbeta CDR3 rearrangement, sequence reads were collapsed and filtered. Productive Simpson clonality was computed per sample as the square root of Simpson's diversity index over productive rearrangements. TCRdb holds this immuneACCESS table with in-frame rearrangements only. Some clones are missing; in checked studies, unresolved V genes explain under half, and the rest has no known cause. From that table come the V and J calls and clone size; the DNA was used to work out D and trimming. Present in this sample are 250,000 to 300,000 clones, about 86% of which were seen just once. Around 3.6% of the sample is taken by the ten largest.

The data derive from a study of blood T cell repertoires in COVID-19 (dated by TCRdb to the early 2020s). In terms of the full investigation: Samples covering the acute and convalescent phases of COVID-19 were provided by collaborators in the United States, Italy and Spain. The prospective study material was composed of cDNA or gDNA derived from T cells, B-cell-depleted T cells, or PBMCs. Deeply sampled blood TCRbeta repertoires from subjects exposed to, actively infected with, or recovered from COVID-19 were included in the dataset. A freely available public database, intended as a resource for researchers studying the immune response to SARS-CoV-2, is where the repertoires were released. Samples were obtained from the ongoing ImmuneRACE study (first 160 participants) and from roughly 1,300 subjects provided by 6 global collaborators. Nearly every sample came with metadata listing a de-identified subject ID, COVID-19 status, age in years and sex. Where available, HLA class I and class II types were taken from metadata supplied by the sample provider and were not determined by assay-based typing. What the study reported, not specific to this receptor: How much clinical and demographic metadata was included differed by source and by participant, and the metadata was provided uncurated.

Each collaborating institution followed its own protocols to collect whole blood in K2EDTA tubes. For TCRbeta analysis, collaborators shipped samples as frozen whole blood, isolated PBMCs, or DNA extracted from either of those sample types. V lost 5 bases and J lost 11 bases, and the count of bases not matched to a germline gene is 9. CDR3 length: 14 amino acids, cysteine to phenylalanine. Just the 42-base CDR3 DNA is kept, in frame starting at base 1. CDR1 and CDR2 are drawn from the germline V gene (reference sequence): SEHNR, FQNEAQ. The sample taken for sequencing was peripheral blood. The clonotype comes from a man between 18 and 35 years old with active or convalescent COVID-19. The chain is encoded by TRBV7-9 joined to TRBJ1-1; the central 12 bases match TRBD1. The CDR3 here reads CASSRGTGGVGAFF. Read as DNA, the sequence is TGTGCCAGCAGCCGAGGGACAGGGGGCGTAGGGGCTTTCTTT. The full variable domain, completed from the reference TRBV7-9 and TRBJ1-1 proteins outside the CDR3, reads DTGVSQNPRHKITKRGQNVTFRCDPISEHNRLYWYRQTLGQGPEFLTYFQNEAQLEKSRLLSDRFSAERPKGSFSTLEIQRTEQGDSAMYLCASSRGTGGVGAFFGQGTRLTVV.